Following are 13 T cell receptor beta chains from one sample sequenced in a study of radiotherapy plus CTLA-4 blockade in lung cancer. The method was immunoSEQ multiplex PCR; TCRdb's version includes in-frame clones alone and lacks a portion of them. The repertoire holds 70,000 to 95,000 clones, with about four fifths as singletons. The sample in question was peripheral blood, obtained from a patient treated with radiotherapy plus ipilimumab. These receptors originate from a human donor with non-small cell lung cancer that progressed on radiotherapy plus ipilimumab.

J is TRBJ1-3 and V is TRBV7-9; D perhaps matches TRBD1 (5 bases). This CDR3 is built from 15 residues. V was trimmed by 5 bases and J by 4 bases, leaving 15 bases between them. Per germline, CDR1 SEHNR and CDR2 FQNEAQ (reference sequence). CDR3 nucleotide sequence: TGTGCCAGCAGCACGGCCGGGACGGAAGGAAACACCATATATTTT. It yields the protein CASSTAGTEGNTIYF.

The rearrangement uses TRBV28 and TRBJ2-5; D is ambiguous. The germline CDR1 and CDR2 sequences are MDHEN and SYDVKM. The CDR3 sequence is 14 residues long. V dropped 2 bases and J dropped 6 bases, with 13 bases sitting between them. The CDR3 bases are TGTGCCAGCAGTTTAGCAGGATCGTATCAGACCCAGTACTTC. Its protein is CASSLAGSYQTQYF.

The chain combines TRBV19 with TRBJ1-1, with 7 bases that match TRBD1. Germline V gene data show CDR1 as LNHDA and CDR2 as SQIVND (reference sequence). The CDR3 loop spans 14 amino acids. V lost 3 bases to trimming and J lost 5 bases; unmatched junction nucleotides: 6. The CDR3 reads CASSMTGMGTEAFF. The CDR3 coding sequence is TGTGCCAGTAGTATGACAGGGATGGGGACTGAAGCTTTCTTT. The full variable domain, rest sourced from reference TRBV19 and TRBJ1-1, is DGGITQSPKYLFRKEGQNVTLSCEQNLNHDAMYWYRQDPGQGLRLIYYSQIVNDFQKGDIAEGYSVSREKKESFPLTVTSAQKNPTAFYLCASSMTGMGTEAFFGQGTRLTVV.

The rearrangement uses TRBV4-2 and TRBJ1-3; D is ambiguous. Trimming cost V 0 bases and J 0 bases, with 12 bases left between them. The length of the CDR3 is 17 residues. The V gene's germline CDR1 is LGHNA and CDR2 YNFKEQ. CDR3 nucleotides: TGTGCCAGCAGCCAAGAGGTAGGATGGCCCTCTGGAAACACCATATATTTT. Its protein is CASSQEVGWPSGNTIYF.

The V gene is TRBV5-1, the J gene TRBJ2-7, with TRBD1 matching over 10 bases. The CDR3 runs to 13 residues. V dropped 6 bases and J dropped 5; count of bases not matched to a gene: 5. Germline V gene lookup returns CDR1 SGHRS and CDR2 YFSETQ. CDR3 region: CASTRDRGDEQYF. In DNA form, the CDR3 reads TGCGCCAGCACTAGGGACAGGGGTGACGAGCAGTACTTC.

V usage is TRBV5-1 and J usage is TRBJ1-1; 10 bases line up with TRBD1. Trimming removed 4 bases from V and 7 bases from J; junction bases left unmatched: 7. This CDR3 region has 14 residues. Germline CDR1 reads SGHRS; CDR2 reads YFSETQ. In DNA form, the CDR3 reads TGCGCCAGCAGCGCCCGACAGGGGGCGAATGAAGCTTTCTTT. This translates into CASSARQGANEAFF.

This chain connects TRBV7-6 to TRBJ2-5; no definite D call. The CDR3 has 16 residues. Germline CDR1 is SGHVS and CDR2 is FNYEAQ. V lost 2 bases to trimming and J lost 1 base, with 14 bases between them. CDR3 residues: CASSLIRRLGQETQYF. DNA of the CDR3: TGTGCCAGCAGCTTAATTCGTCGCCTAGGCCAAGAGACCCAGTACTTC.

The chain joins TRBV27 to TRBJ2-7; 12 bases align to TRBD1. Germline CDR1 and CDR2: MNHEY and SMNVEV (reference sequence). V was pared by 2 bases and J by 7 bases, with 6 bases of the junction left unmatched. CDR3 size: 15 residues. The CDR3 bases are TGTGCCAGCAGTTTAACGGGACAGGGGGCAGAGGAGCAGTACTTC. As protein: CASSLTGQGAEEQYF.

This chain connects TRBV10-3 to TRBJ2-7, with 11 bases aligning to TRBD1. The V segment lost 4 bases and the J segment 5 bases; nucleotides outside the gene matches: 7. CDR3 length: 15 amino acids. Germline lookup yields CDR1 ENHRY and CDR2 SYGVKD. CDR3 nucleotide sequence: TGTGCCATCAGTGCCGGGACAGGGGGGTGGGACGAGCAGTACTTC. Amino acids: CAISAGTGGWDEQYF.

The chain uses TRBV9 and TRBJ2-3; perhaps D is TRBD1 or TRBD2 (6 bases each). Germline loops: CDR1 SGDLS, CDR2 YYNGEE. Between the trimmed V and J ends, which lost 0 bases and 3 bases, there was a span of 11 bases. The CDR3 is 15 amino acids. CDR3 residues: CASSVVGGRTDTQYF. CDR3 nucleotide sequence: TGTGCCAGCAGCGTAGTAGGGGGGCGGACAGATACGCAGTATTTT.

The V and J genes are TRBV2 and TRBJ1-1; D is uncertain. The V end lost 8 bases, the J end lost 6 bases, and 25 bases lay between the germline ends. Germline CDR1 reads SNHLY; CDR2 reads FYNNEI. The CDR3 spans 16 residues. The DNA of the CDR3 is TGTGCCAGCGACCCGATCAGTTACCCCTTTGGGGCTGAAGCTTTCTTT. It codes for CASDPISYPFGAEAFF.

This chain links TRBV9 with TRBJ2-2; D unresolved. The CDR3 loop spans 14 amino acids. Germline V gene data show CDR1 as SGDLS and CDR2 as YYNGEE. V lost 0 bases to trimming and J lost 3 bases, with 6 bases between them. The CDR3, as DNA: TGTGCCAGCAGCGTAGCGATGGACACCGGGGAGCTGTTTTTT. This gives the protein CASSVAMDTGELFF. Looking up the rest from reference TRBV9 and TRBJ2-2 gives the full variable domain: DSGVTQTPKHLITATGQRVTLRCSPRSGDLSVYWYQQSLDQGLQFLIQYYNGEERAKGNILERFSAQQFPDLHSELNLSSLELGDSALYFCASSVAMDTGELFFGEGSRLTVL.

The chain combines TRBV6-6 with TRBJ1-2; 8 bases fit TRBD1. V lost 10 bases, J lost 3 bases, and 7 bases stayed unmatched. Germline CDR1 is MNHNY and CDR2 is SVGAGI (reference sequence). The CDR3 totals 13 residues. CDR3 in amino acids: CATTPTGDYGYTF. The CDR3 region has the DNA TGTGCCACCACCCCGACAGGGGACTATGGCTACACCTTC.